The rows below give T cell receptor beta chains drawn from one sample of a study of cytomegalovirus exposure and HLA in healthy donors. TCRdb's table, derived via immunoSEQ multiplex PCR, lists solely in-frame clones and lacks some. The sample lists about 140,000 clones; roughly three quarters were seen once. Sequencing was performed on PBMCs. The receptors come from a male donor in good health and CMV-seronegative. Each CDR3 is given with its conserved first and last residue. The order of the fields is clone size, J gene, V gene, D gene, CDR3 protein, CDR3 DNA. The D gene is left open where the match is weak. Some rows have no size entry. The others give once, few or many, or a class for an expanded clone.

>-|TRBJ2-7|TRBV28|-
CASRLAGLEQYF
TGTGCCAGCCGCCTGGCGGGTTTGGAGCAGTACTTC
>once|TRBJ2-3|TRBV10-1|TRBD2
CASSVRRGGLADTQYF
TGCGCCAGCAGTGTCAGACGCGGGGGGCTTGCAGATACGCAGTATTTT
>-|TRBJ2-2|TRBV4-3|TRBD2
CASSQEAGAVGELFF
TGCGCCAGCAGCCAAGAAGCGGGGGCGGTCGGGGAGCTGTTTTTT
>-|TRBJ2-1|TRBV7-3|TRBD2
CASSSSGGMGNEQFF
TGTGCCAGCAGCAGCAGCGGGGGTATGGGGAATGAGCAGTTCTTC
>-|TRBJ2-2|TRBV2|-
CASSPQLELFF
TGTGCCAGCAGTCCTCAACTCGAGCTGTTTTTT
>-|TRBJ1-1|TRBV27|-
CASSLSAGVNTEAFF
TGTGCCAGCAGTTTATCCGCCGGGGTGAACACTGAAGCTTTCTTT
>few|TRBJ2-3|TRBV13|TRBD1
CASSPRGQGVRSDTQYF
TGTGCCAGCAGCCCTCGCGGACAGGGGGTAAGGTCGGATACGCAGTATTTT
>-|TRBJ1-2|TRBV6-5|-
CASRPGAEGPFGYTF
TGTGCCAGCAGACCCGGCGCGGAGGGGCCTTTTGGCTACACCTTC
>-|TRBJ1-6|TRBV5-1|TRBD1
CASSLESGTANSPLHF
TGCGCCAGCAGCTTGGAGTCCGGGACAGCAAATTCACCCCTCCACTTT
>-|TRBJ1-6|TRBV5-4|-
CASSFPGRDSPLHF
TGTGCCAGCAGCTTTCCAGGGAGGGATTCACCCCTCCACTTT
>-|TRBJ1-1|TRBV6-6|-
CASSYLTQGHTEAFF
TGTGCCAGCAGTTACCTAACCCAGGGGCACACTGAAGCTTTCTTT
>once|TRBJ2-3|TRBV7-3|-
CASSSAGSSTDTQYF
TGTGCCAGCAGCAGCGCCGGTTCTAGCACAGATACGCAGTATTTT
>-|TRBJ2-7|TRBV21-1|-
CASSKGRTGALYEQYF
TGTGCCAGCAGCAAAGGGAGGACAGGGGCCCTCTACGAGCAGTACTTC
>-|TRBJ2-7|TRBV30|-
CAWSAPYGVNHEQYF
TGTGCCTGGAGTGCTCCGTACGGGGTAAACCACGAGCAGTACTTC
>-|TRBJ1-5|TRBV4-3|-
CASSQDTGQPQHF
TGCGCCAGCAGCCAAGATACGGGTCAGCCCCAGCATTTT
>-|TRBJ2-5|TRBV7-9|-
CASESQETQYF
TGTGCCAGCGAGTCACAGGAGACCCAGTACTTC
>-|TRBJ1-2|TRBV20-1|-
CSARRAYGYTF
TGCAGTGCCCGGCGAGCGTATGGCTACACCTTC
>once|TRBJ1-1|TRBV19|-
CASSSLKNTEAFF
TGTGCCAGTAGTTCCCTAAAGAACACTGAAGCTTTCTTT